This record concerns one T cell receptor beta chain sequence. The data belong to a study of shared clonotypes between healthy human individuals. Libraries were prepared by immunoSEQ multiplex PCR; TCRdb keeps only in-frame clonotypes and omits some of them. The table shows 2 million to 2.5 million clones, with about 94% occurring only once. In germline, CDR1 is MNHNY, CDR2 SVGAGI (reference sequence). The CDR3 totals 15 residues. V was pared by 6 bases and J by 3 bases, with 15 bases between. This receptor was taken from a man aged 18 to 29 in good health. Sequencing was performed on naive CD4+ T cells sorted from blood. Noted subset: CD45RA+ positively selected. This chain uses TRBV6-6 with TRBJ1-3; D gene unclear. Written as DNA, the CDR3 is TGTGCCAGCAGCCGCTTCGGTTTGGGTGGAAACACCATATATTTT. It codes for CASSRFGLGGNTIYF.